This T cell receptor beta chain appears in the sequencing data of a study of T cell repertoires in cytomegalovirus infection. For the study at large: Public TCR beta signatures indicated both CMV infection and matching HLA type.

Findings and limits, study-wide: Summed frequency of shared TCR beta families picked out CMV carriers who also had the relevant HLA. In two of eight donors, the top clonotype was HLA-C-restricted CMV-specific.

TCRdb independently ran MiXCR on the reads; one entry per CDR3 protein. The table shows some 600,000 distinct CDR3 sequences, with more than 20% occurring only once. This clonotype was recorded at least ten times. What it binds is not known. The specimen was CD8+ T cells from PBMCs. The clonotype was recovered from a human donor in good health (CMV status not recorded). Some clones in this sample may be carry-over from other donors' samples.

The CDR3 DNA reads TGTGCCAGCAGCTGGGGGAATGAGCAGTTCTTC. Protein product: CASSWGNEQFF. This rearrangement joins TRBV12-3 or TRBV12-4 to TRBJ2-1; either TRBD1 or TRBD2 may fit D (5 bases each). V was cut by 6 bases and J by 7 bases, with 7 bases left in between. This CDR3 comprises 11 residues.